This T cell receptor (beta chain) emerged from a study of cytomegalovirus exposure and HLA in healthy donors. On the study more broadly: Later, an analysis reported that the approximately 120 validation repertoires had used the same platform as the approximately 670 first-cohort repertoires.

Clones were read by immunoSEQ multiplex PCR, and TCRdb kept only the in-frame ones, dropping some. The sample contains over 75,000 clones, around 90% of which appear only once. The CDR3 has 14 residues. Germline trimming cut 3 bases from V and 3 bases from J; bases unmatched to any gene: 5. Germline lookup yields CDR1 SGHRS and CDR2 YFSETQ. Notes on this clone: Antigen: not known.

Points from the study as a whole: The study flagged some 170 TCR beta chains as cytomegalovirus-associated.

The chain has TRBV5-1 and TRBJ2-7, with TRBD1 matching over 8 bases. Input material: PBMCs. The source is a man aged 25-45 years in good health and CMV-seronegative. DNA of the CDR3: TGCGCCAGCAGCTACCGGGACAGGAGCTACGAGCAGTACTTC. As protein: CASSYRDRSYEQYF.